The 30 T cell receptor beta chains below come from one sample, sequenced in a study of regulatory T cells in long-lasting Graves disease. Time point specified: newly diagnosed GD, antithyroid drugs for less than 3 months. The TCR library used RNA extracted from PBMCs. CDR3-region Arm-PCR and iRepertoire HTBI primers produced the TCR beta libraries. TCRdb re-called the multiplex PCR reads with MiXCR, one entry per CDR3 protein. This table holds under 250,000 distinct CDR3 sequences, around 19% found once. These records were also assigned to another study, of T cells in Graves' hyperthyroidism and ophthalmopathy.

The starting material was peripheral blood mononuclear cells (PBMCs), obtained at new diagnosis, from a patient treated with antithyroid drugs. Receptors originate from a woman aged 25 to 45 with Graves disease.

This clonotype was counted ten times or more. V and J are TRBV19 and TRBJ2-7; TRBD1 matches at 7 bases. Germline V gene data show CDR1 as LNHDA and CDR2 as SQIVND (reference sequence). CDR3 size: 12 residues. The V segment lost 5 bases and the J segment 6 bases; nucleotides outside the gene matches: 4. The CDR3 loop reads CASSAPGGEQYF. The CDR3 nucleotides read TGTGCCAGTAGTGCTCCAGGGGGCGAGCAGTACTTC.

Comment on this clonotype: A much larger clone lies a single base off, so this may be a read error. The chain uses TRBV9 and TRBJ1-2; 8 nucleotides agree with TRBD1. The CDR3 is 16 amino acids. Germline-derived CDR1 and CDR2 are SGDLS and YYNGEE. The CDR3 DNA sequence: TGTGCCAGCAGCGTAGAACAGGGGGGAAGGGACTATGGCTACAACTTC. Its protein product is CASSVEQGGRDYGYNF.

Ten or more counts support this clonotype. V usage is TRBV2 and J usage is TRBJ2-7; D might be TRBD1 (5 bases). V was clipped by 6 bases and J by 2 bases, with 11 bases between them. Per germline, CDR1 SNHLY and CDR2 FYNNEI. The CDR3 consists of 13 residues. The CDR3 protein is CASRSRDPYEQYF. For the CDR3, the DNA is TGTGCCAGCAGAAGCAGGGATCCCTACGAGCAGTACTTC. The full variable domain, completed using reference TRBV2 and TRBJ2-7, is EPEVTQTPSHQVTQMGQEVILRCVPISNHLYFYWYRQILGQKVEFLVSFYNNEISEKSEIFDDQFSVERPDGSNFTLKIRSTKLEDSAMYFCASRSRDPYEQYFGPGTRLTVT.

The V gene is TRBV24-1, the J gene TRBJ2-2; D is possibly TRBD2 (5 bases). The V end lost 2 bases, the J end lost 9 bases, and 12 bases lay between the germline ends. The CDR3 extends over 14 amino acids. Germline V lookup: CDR1 KGHDR, CDR2 SFDVKD. In DNA, the CDR3 is TGTGCCACCAGTGATTCTACTAGTCCTTGGGAGCTGTTTTTT. Translated, it gives CATSDSTSPWELFF.

This clonotype has a handful of counts. This sequence joins TRBV19 and TRBJ1-2; 9 nucleotides line up with TRBD1. CDR1 is LNHDA and CDR2 is SQIVND in the germline V gene (reference sequence). V shed 2 bases and J 8 bases; nucleotides not matched to a gene: 12. This CDR3 comprises 16 residues. This CDR3 reads CASSIQTGGAVRGYTF. In DNA form, the CDR3 reads TGTGCCAGTAGTATACAAACAGGGGGCGCGGTTCGCGGCTACACCTTC.

This clonotype was picked up many times. The rearrangement joins TRBV11-3 to TRBJ2-3, with D hard to call. V was clipped by 5 bases and J by 2 bases, with 8 bases between them. Germline V gene sequence: CDR1 SGHNT, CDR2 YENEEA. The CDR3 runs 13 residues. The CDR3 loop is CASSLPPTDTQYF. The CDR3 DNA is TGTGCCAGCAGCCTCCCCCCCACAGATACGCAGTATTTT. Filled out from reference TRBV11-3 and TRBJ2-3, the complete variable domain reads EAGVVQSPRYKIIEKKQPVAFWCNPISGHNTLYWYLQNLGQGPELLIRYENEEAVDDSQLPKDRFSAERLKGVDSTLKIQPAELGDSAVYLCASSLPPTDTQYFGPGTRLTVL.

This clonotype was detected many times. This rearrangement joins TRBV14 to TRBJ2-2; the D is unclear. This CDR3 contains 14 residues. The germline V gene encodes CDR1 SGHDN and CDR2 FVKESK. Trimming took off 5 bases at V and 1 base at J, with 8 bases between the two ends. The CDR3, as DNA: TGTGCCAGCAGCGGGATCGGGAACACCGGGGAGCTGTTTTTT. As protein: CASSGIGNTGELFF.

This clonotype was observed many times. The gene calls are TRBV7-9 and TRBJ2-3, with TRBD2 matching over 9 bases. Germline V gives CDR1 SEHNR, CDR2 FQNEAQ (reference sequence). Trimming cost V 5 bases and J 4 bases; bases outside gene matches: 16. The CDR3 covers 18 residues. This chain's CDR3 is CASSNSRLADEGADTQYF. The CDR3 DNA is TGTGCCAGCAGCAACTCCCGACTAGCGGACGAAGGTGCAGATACGCAGTATTTT.

The sample holds many counts of this clonotype. This chain connects TRBV9 to TRBJ2-2, with D unresolved. Trimming stripped 0 bases from V and 3 bases from J, with 3 bases between. CDR1 and CDR2 from the germline V gene are SGDLS and YYNGEE. The CDR3 is 13 amino acids. CDR3 residues: CASSVVYTGELFF. In DNA form, the CDR3 reads TGTGCCAGCAGCGTAGTATACACCGGGGAGCTGTTTTTT.

In this sample, this clonotype turned up many times. This rearrangement joins TRBV6-1 to TRBJ1-6; 8 nucleotides agree with TRBD1. Per germline, CDR1 MNHNS and CDR2 SASEGT. The J segment lost 5 bases and the V segment lost 5 bases, leaving 8 bases of the junction unmatched. The CDR3 is 16 residues long. This CDR3 is CASSHTGGRDNSPLHF. CDR3 nucleotide sequence: TGTGCCAGCAGTCACACAGGGGGAAGGGATAATTCACCCCTCCACTTT.

This rearrangement joins TRBV27 to TRBJ2-7; 11 bases map to TRBD2. Trimming took 2 bases from V and 2 from J; bases not matched to a gene: 8. CDR1 is MNHEY, CDR2 SMNVEV, per germline (reference sequence). This CDR3 comprises 17 residues. In DNA form, the CDR3 reads TGTGCCAGCAGTTTAGGGAAACTAGCGGGGGCCGCCTACGAGCAGTACTTC. Its protein is CASSLGKLAGAAYEQYF.

This clonotype appeared many times. The V gene is TRBV9, the J gene TRBJ1-1, with D maybe TRBD1 (6 bases). Germline CDR1 and CDR2: SGDLS and YYNGEE. The ends were cut back, 0 bases at V and 11 bases at J, with 17 bases in the middle. The CDR3 runs 14 residues. CDR3 coding DNA: TGTGCCAGCAGCGTAGCTACGTCTGGGACACCCGCTTTCTTT. Its translation is CASSVATSGTPAFF.

This clonotype was counted between two and nine times. Since a much larger clone is just one base distant, this may be a read error. The rearrangement links TRBV30 to TRBJ1-3, with TRBD1 as a possible D gene (6 bases). Germline V gene lookup returns CDR1 GTSNPN and CDR2 SVGIG (reference sequence). The CDR3 is made up of 12 amino acids. This CDR3 reads CANLHEWGRQSF. CDR3 in DNA: TGTGCCAACCTACACGAATGGGGGCGCCAAAGTTTT.

This clonotype was detected many times. The V and J genes are TRBV6-2 or TRBV6-3 and TRBJ2-2, with 8 bases lining up with TRBD2. Trimming cost V 6 bases and J 4 bases; bases outside gene matches: 22. CDR3 length: 20 amino acids. Germline V gene data show CDR1 as MNHEY and CDR2 as SVGEGT. CDR3 amino acids: CASSPLVSGGPTRGTGELFF. The CDR3 DNA sequence: TGTGCCAGCAGCCCCCTTGTCAGCGGGGGCCCAACTAGGGGCACCGGGGAGCTGTTTTTT.

The chain joins TRBV5-5 to TRBJ1-5; 8 bases map to TRBD1. The CDR3 runs to 15 residues. Per germline, CDR1 SGHKS and CDR2 YYEKEE (reference sequence). Trimming at V came to 0 bases and at J to 10 bases, leaving 9 bases not matched to a gene. The CDR3 region is CASSLAGQALGPQHF. CDR3 nucleotide sequence: TGTGCCAGCAGCTTGGCGGGACAGGCTCTAGGTCCCCAGCATTTT.

Many counts were recorded for this clonotype. The CDR3: CASSQVAEEVGEQFF. CDR3 coding DNA: TGCGCCAGCAGCCAGGTGGCGGAGGAGGTTGGTGAGCAGTTCTTC. The chain has TRBV4-1 and TRBJ2-1; perhaps TRBD2 as D (5 bases). Germline lookup yields CDR1 MGHRA and CDR2 YSYEKL. With 3 bases removed from V and 9 bases from J, the gap between germline ends came to 18 bases. The CDR3 runs to 15 residues.

V usage is TRBV18 and J usage is TRBJ2-3; D is perhaps TRBD1 or TRBD2 (5 bases each). This CDR3 has 15 amino acids. Trimming cost V 6 bases and J 6 bases, with 19 bases left between them. Germline CDR1 reads KGHSH; CDR2 reads LQKENI. As DNA, the CDR3 is TGTGCCAGCTCGGGGACCCTTAGTCTTGCTGATACGCAGTATTTT. Its protein is CASSGTLSLADTQYF.

This clonotype has ten or more counts. The chain couples TRBV15 to TRBJ2-2; D not resolved. The CDR3 length is 14 residues. The germline V gene has CDR1 LNHNV and CDR2 YYDKDF (reference sequence). Trimming stripped 0 bases from V and 4 bases from J, with 6 bases between. The CDR3 sequence: CATSRDWVTGELFF. For the CDR3, the DNA is TGTGCCACCAGCAGAGATTGGGTCACCGGGGAGCTGTTTTTT.

This clonotype was seen repeatedly, ten times or more. V and J are TRBV2 and TRBJ2-2; D might be TRBD1 (6 bases). With 8 bases removed from V and 5 bases from J, the gap between germline ends came to 18 bases. This CDR3 spans 15 amino acids. Germline CDR1 SNHLY, CDR2 FYNNEI. CDR3 amino acids: CASQPTDSSTGELFF. In nucleotides, the CDR3 is TGTGCCAGCCAACCTACGGACAGCTCTACCGGGGAGCTGTTTTTT.

The rearrangement joins TRBV3-1 to TRBJ1-2; tentatively, D is TRBD1 (6 bases). This CDR3 is 15 amino acids long. The germline V gene encodes CDR1 LGHDT and CDR2 YNNKEL (reference sequence). V was pared by 0 bases and J by 5 bases, with 13 bases between. The CDR3 protein is CASSQDWGAVYGYTF. CDR3 nucleotide sequence: TGTGCCAGCAGCCAAGATTGGGGGGCTGTTTATGGCTACACCTTC.

There are a few counts of this clonotype. The genes are TRBV28 and TRBJ2-5, with D possibly matching TRBD2 (6 bases). The germline gives CDR1 MDHEN, CDR2 SYDVKM. The CDR3 sequence is 14 residues long. V was cut by 2 bases and J by 5 bases, with 12 bases left in between. As DNA, the CDR3 is TGTGCCAGCAGTTTAAGGAGGGGAACGGAGACCCAGTACTTC. This translates into CASSLRRGTETQYF.

To note about this clonotype: A much bigger clone sits one base away, suggesting this may be a read error. The chain has TRBV19 and TRBJ1-2; TRBD1 matches 8 bases. The V gene end was trimmed by 7 bases and the J gene end by 5 bases; junction bases not matched to a gene: 9. The CDR3 totals 14 residues. Germline CDR1 reads LNHDA; CDR2 reads SQIVND (reference sequence). Written as DNA, the CDR3 is TGTGCCAGTACTAAAGTCGGGACAGGATATGGCTACACCTTC. This codes for CASTKVGTGYGYTF.

This clonotype turned up a few times. Being one base from a much bigger clone, this may be a read error. V and J are TRBV6-5 and TRBJ1-6, with a weak D call TRBD1 (6 bases). Germline assignment: CDR1 MNHEY and CDR2 SVGAGI. The CDR3 spans 15 residues. The CDR3 DNA follows: TGTGCCAGCGGTTACTTAGGACAGAGAAATTCACCCCTCCACTTT. It codes for CASGYLGQRNSPLHF.

In its sample, this clonotype was seen many times. The V call is TRBV24-1, the J call TRBJ1-4; D is perhaps TRBD1 (5 bases). Germline CDR1 KGHDR, CDR2 SFDVKD. The CDR3 has 14 residues. Trimming cost V 3 bases and J 7 bases, with 11 bases left between them. CDR3 nucleotides: TGTGCCACCAGTGATGGCGGGGCGCGTGAAAAACTGTTTTTT. Its translation is CATSDGGAREKLFF.

Remarks on this clonotype: One base separates it from a far larger clone, so it is likely a read error. The chain carries TRBV11-2 and TRBJ2-2; D possibly corresponds to TRBD2 (6 bases). This CDR3 has 13 amino acids. Germline V lookup: CDR1 SGHAT, CDR2 FQNNGV. The CDR3 here is CASSLGTWGDLFF. In nucleotides, the CDR3 is TGTGCCAGCAGCTTAGGGACGTGGGGGGATCTGTTTTTT.

This clonotype was recorded a few times. The chain links TRBV20-1 to TRBJ2-3; 10 nucleotides match TRBD2. The DNA matches TRBJ2-5 better at its end, which makes the J call doubtful. The CDR3 consists of 17 residues. Germline CDR1 is DFQATT and CDR2 is SNEGSKA (reference sequence). DNA of the CDR3: TGCAGTGCCCATCGATACGTCTTAGCGGGAGGCGGGGAGACCCAGTACTTC. Translating gives CSAHRYVLAGGGETQYF.

About this clonotype: A much larger clonotype is one base distant, so this may be a read error. V usage is TRBV5-4 and J usage is TRBJ2-1; perhaps TRBD2 as D (6 bases). Per germline, CDR1 SGHNT and CDR2 YYREEE (reference sequence). The CDR3 is 15 residues long. V was shortened by 10 bases and J by 0 bases, with 17 bases between the two germline ends. The CDR3 sequence is CACTLGGYSYNEQFF. The CDR3 DNA reads TGTGCCTGCACCCTGGGGGGATACTCCTACAATGAGCAGTTCTTC. Looking up the rest from reference TRBV5-4 and TRBJ2-1 gives the full variable domain: ETGVTQSPTHLIKTRGQQVTLRCSSQSGHNTVSWYQQALGQGPQFIFQYYREEENGRGNFPPRFSGLQFPNYSSELNVNALELDDSALYLCACTLGGYSYNEQFFGPGTRLTVL.

The sample holds many counts of this clonotype. The chain links TRBV28 to TRBJ1-1; no clear D. Germline V gives CDR1 MDHEN, CDR2 SYDVKM. V was shortened by 3 bases and J by 10 bases, with 12 bases between the two germline ends. The CDR3 is made up of 12 amino acids. The CDR3 DNA is TGTGCCAGCAGTTTTTCGAGGGCGGCAGCTTTCTTT. Translated, it gives CASSFSRAAAFF.

This clonotype was recorded once. V is TRBV5-1 and J is TRBJ2-7; 13 bases fit TRBD2. V was clipped by 5 bases and J by 9 bases; unmatched bases: 11. The CDR3 extends over 15 amino acids. CDR1 SGHRS and CDR2 YFSETQ come from the germline V gene. The CDR3 spells CASRNGGTSGESQYF. The CDR3 DNA sequence: TGCGCCAGCAGAAACGGGGGGACTAGCGGGGAGTCGCAGTACTTC.

This clonotype has at least ten counts. The CDR3 nucleotides are TGTGCCAGCAGTTTAAATCGTGCCTATGGCTACACCTTC. Its translation is CASSLNRAYGYTF. This chain connects TRBV27 to TRBJ1-2; D remains unclear. Between the trimmed V and J ends, which lost 2 bases and 4 bases, there was a span of 8 bases. The germline V gene has CDR1 MNHEY and CDR2 SMNVEV (reference sequence). The CDR3 runs 13 residues.